The rows below give T cell receptor beta chains drawn from one sample of a study of a mutant IDH1 vaccine in newly diagnosed glioma. These receptors lack a known antigen. Profiled with immunoSEQ multiplex PCR; TCRdb holds only in-frame clones, not every one. The sample records 52,000 or so clones, 75% to 90% being singletons. Source: PBMCs, taken from a glioma patient whose treatment included an IDH1 peptide vaccine. These receptor sequences come from a man between 35 and 55 years old with glioma. Each CDR3 is given with its conserved first and last residue. D genes are given only for firm matches. A clone size is listed for some rows: how often the clone was seen (once, few, many), or a class if it is expanded.

J: TRBJ1-1; length: 15; D: NA; size: NA; V: TRBV11-1; DNA: TGTGCCAGCAGCCGCCAAGGGCAACTAAACACTGAAGCTTTCTTT; CDR3: CASSRQGQLNTEAFF
J: TRBJ2-3; length: 18; D: TRBD1; size: NA; V: TRBV14; DNA: TGTGCCAGCAGCCAAGTCACAGGGGGCTGGACTAGCACAGATACGCAGTATTTT; CDR3: CASSQVTGGWTSTDTQYF
J: TRBJ1-2; length: 14; D: NA; size: NA; V: TRBV9; DNA: TGTGCCAGCAGCTCCGTCGAGGGTTTTTCTGGCTACACCTTC; CDR3: CASSSVEGFSGYTF
J: TRBJ1-4; length: 16; D: NA; size: NA; V: TRBV6-5; DNA: TGTGCCAGCAGTTACAGCTGGACAGCAACTAATGAAAAACTGTTTTTT; CDR3: CASSYSWTATNEKLFF
J: TRBJ2-3; length: 15; D: TRBD1; size: NA; V: TRBV25-1; DNA: TGTGCCAGCAGTGAATTGGGGACAGGGCACGATACGCAGTATTTT; CDR3: CASSELGTGHDTQYF
J: TRBJ1-5; length: 15; D: NA; size: NA; V: TRBV27; DNA: TGTGCCAGCGCCTTATCAACAGGGACCAATCAGCCCCAGCATTTT; CDR3: CASALSTGTNQPQHF
J: TRBJ2-5; length: 13; D: NA; size: NA; V: TRBV18; DNA: TGTGCCAGCTCACCACCCAGCCAAGAGACCCAGTACTTC; CDR3: CASSPPSQETQYF
J: TRBJ1-5; length: 13; D: NA; size: NA; V: TRBV5-1; DNA: TGCGCCAGCAGCTTGGCAGGCCCTCAGCCCCAGCATTTT; CDR3: CASSLAGPQPQHF
J: TRBJ2-7; length: 16; D: TRBD1; size: NA; V: TRBV7-2; DNA: TGTGCCAGCAGCTTAGCCCGGGACAGGGGGCCCTACGAGCAGTACTTC; CDR3: CASSLARDRGPYEQYF
J: TRBJ2-2; length: 13; D: NA; size: NA; V: TRBV19; DNA: TGTGCCAGTAGTCCTAGTTACACCGGGGAGCTGTTTTTT; CDR3: CASSPSYTGELFF
J: TRBJ2-3; length: 16; D: TRBD2; size: NA; V: TRBV5-1; DNA: TGCGCCAGCAGCTTGGTTCCTAGCGGACGCACAGATACGCAGTATTTT; CDR3: CASSLVPSGRTDTQYF
J: TRBJ2-5; length: 14; D: NA; size: once; V: TRBV5-1; DNA: TGCGCCAGCAGCTTGGCAGGGACACAAGAGACCCAGTACTTC; CDR3: CASSLAGTQETQYF
J: TRBJ2-7; length: 17; D: TRBD1; size: NA; V: TRBV7-2; DNA: TGTGCCAGCAGCTTATGGGCCCGAGGGGGCCGGCCCTACGAGCAGTACTTC; CDR3: CASSLWARGGRPYEQYF
J: TRBJ1-1; length: 16; D: NA; size: NA; V: TRBV19; DNA: TGTGCCAGTAGTATACTAAACAGGTGGTCGGGCACTGAAGCTTTCTTT; CDR3: CASSILNRWSGTEAFF
J: TRBJ2-7; length: 13; D: TRBD1; size: once; V: TRBV2; DNA: TGTGCCAGCAAACGGGACAGCTCTTACGAGCAGTACTTC; CDR3: CASKRDSSYEQYF
J: TRBJ2-1; length: 14; D: TRBD2; size: NA; V: TRBV15; DNA: TGTGCCGTGAGTCACGGGGGGGACTACAATGAGCAGTTCTTC; CDR3: CAVSHGGDYNEQFF
J: TRBJ1-1; length: 15; D: TRBD1; size: NA; V: TRBV6-5; DNA: TGTGCCAGCAGTACCCTAGGGACAGCAAACACTGAAGCTTTCTTT; CDR3: CASSTLGTANTEAFF
J: TRBJ1-2; length: 12; D: NA; size: NA; V: TRBV2; DNA: TGTGCCAGCAGTGAAGGTCCTGACCGCTACACCTTC; CDR3: CASSEGPDRYTF
J: TRBJ2-3; length: 11; D: TRBD2; size: NA; V: TRBV20-1; DNA: TGCAGTGCCGGGGGGGGAGATACGCAGTATTTT; CDR3: CSAGGGDTQYF
J: TRBJ2-7; length: 14; D: NA; size: NA; V: TRBV4-1; DNA: TGCGCCAGCAGCCAAGCGGACACCCCCTACGAGCAGTACTTC; CDR3: CASSQADTPYEQYF
J: TRBJ2-7; length: 15; D: NA; size: few; V: TRBV7-9; DNA: TGTGCCAGCAGCTTAGCGCTGCAGGGTCGGAACGAGCAGTACTTC; CDR3: CASSLALQGRNEQYF
J: TRBJ1-5; length: 13; D: TRBD1; size: NA; V: TRBV30; DNA: TGTGCCTGGAGTGTCCAGGGACAGGAGCCCCAGCATTTT; CDR3: CAWSVQGQEPQHF
J: TRBJ1-1; length: 12; D: NA; size: few; V: TRBV23-1; DNA: TGCGCCAGCAGGGTTGTCGACACTGAAGCTTTCTTT; CDR3: CASRVVDTEAFF
J: TRBJ2-3; length: 12; D: NA; size: NA; V: TRBV29-1; DNA: TGCAGCGCCCTCCCCAGCACAGATACGCAGTATTTT; CDR3: CSALPSTDTQYF
J: TRBJ2-5; length: 13; D: NA; size: NA; V: TRBV6-5; DNA: TGTGCCAGCAGTTACTCCCAGGTTGGGACCCAGTACTTC; CDR3: CASSYSQVGTQYF
J: TRBJ2-5; length: 14; D: NA; size: NA; V: TRBV5-1; DNA: TGCGCCAGCAGCTTGTCCGGGGGCGGTGAGACCCAGTACTTC; CDR3: CASSLSGGGETQYF
J: TRBJ2-1; length: 14; D: TRBD2; size: NA; V: TRBV5-1; DNA: TGCGCCAGCACCACGGGGGGACCGTACAATGAGCAGTTCTTC; CDR3: CASTTGGPYNEQFF
J: TRBJ2-1; length: 15; D: NA; size: NA; V: TRBV5-4; DNA: TGTGCCAGCAGCTTCCTAACGGGGCAGCACAATGAGCAGTTCTTC; CDR3: CASSFLTGQHNEQFF
J: TRBJ2-7; length: 12; D: NA; size: NA; V: TRBV10-1; DNA: TGCGCCAGCAGTTTTCCGGTGGGCGAGCAGTACTTC; CDR3: CASSFPVGEQYF
J: TRBJ1-1; length: 13; D: NA; size: NA; V: TRBV19; DNA: TGTGCCAGTCGCCAAGGGGGGAACACTGAAGCTTTCTTT; CDR3: CASRQGGNTEAFF
J: TRBJ2-5; length: 16; D: TRBD2; size: once; V: TRBV5-1; DNA: TGCGCCAGCAGCCCGGGACTAGCGGGGGGGCGTGAGACCCAGTACTTC; CDR3: CASSPGLAGGRETQYF
J: TRBJ1-4; length: 14; D: NA; size: NA; V: TRBV6-5; DNA: TGTGCCAGCAGTGAACAGGACGGTAATGAAAAACTGTTTTTT; CDR3: CASSEQDGNEKLFF
J: TRBJ2-3; length: 13; D: TRBD2; size: NA; V: TRBV30; DNA: TGTGCCTGGAAACGGGGGGGCTGGGATACGCAGTATTTT; CDR3: CAWKRGGWDTQYF
J: TRBJ1-5; length: 13; D: NA; size: NA; V: TRBV2; DNA: TGTGCCAGCAGTCCGTCGGGGTATCAGCCCCAGCATTTT; CDR3: CASSPSGYQPQHF
J: TRBJ1-1; length: 13; D: NA; size: NA; V: TRBV6-1; DNA: TGTGCCAGCAGTGTCCGCTTGAACACTGAAGCTTTCTTT; CDR3: CASSVRLNTEAFF
J: TRBJ1-1; length: 17; D: TRBD1; size: NA; V: TRBV30; DNA: TGTGCCTGGAGACAAGAACCCAGGGGGCGGATGAACACTGAAGCTTTCTTT; CDR3: CAWRQEPRGRMNTEAFF
J: TRBJ2-1; length: 13; D: NA; size: NA; V: TRBV14; DNA: TGTGCCAGCAGCGCGACCCGATACAATGAGCAGTTCTTC; CDR3: CASSATRYNEQFF
J: TRBJ1-5; length: 19; D: NA; size: once; V: TRBV15; DNA: TGTGCCACCAGCAGAGATACGTGGGAAGGGGGGTTGAACAATCAGCCCCAGCATTTT; CDR3: CATSRDTWEGGLNNQPQHF
J: TRBJ1-5; length: 16; D: TRBD1; size: NA; V: TRBV7-9; DNA: TGTGCCAGCAGCTCGGGGACAGGGATCCCCTATCAGCCCCAGCATTTT; CDR3: CASSSGTGIPYQPQHF
J: TRBJ2-7; length: 15; D: TRBD2; size: NA; V: TRBV27; DNA: TGTGCCAGCAGTTCAGGTAGCGGGGGGACTCGAGAGCAGTACTTC; CDR3: CASSSGSGGTREQYF
J: TRBJ1-2; length: 15; D: TRBD1; size: NA; V: TRBV6-5; DNA: TGTGCCAGCAGTTACCGGGACAGAACTAACTATGGCTACACCTTC; CDR3: CASSYRDRTNYGYTF
J: TRBJ1-5; length: 14; D: NA; size: NA; V: TRBV7-9; DNA: TGTGCCAGCAGCGGGAGCAATAGCAATCAGCCCCAGCATTTT; CDR3: CASSGSNSNQPQHF
J: TRBJ2-1; length: 14; D: TRBD1; size: NA; V: TRBV5-1; DNA: TGCGCCAGCAGCCGGGACAGGGGGGACAATGAGCAGTTCTTC; CDR3: CASSRDRGDNEQFF
J: TRBJ1-1; length: 16; D: NA; size: NA; V: TRBV5-4; DNA: TGTGCCAGCAGCTTGTCTTTCCGGGGCGAGAACACTGAAGCTTTCTTT; CDR3: CASSLSFRGENTEAFF
J: TRBJ2-2; length: 14; D: TRBD1; size: NA; V: TRBV29-1; DNA: TGCAGCGTAAGACAGGGTAGAGAAACCGGGGAGCTGTTTTTT; CDR3: CSVRQGRETGELFF
J: TRBJ1-4; length: 16; D: NA; size: NA; V: TRBV7-8; DNA: TGTGCCAGCAGCTTTCAGGCGCGCAGTATTAATGAAAAACTGTTTTTT; CDR3: CASSFQARSINEKLFF
J: TRBJ2-7; length: 14; D: TRBD1; size: NA; V: TRBV19; DNA: TGTGCCAGTAGTACCCCGGGACAGGGCTACGAGCAGTACTTC; CDR3: CASSTPGQGYEQYF
J: TRBJ1-1; length: 13; D: NA; size: NA; V: TRBV5-1; DNA: TGCGCCAGCAGCTTCACAGGGCGGACTGAAGCTTTCTTT; CDR3: CASSFTGRTEAFF